Listed below are T cell receptor beta chains from one sample, sequenced in a study of T cell repertoires in cytomegalovirus infection. TCRdb re-derived calls from the reads in MiXCR, one entry per CDR3 protein. The sample has approximately 97,000 distinct CDR3 sequences; more than 15% are singletons. The sequencing sample was made of PBMCs. Source of these receptors: a human donor in good health (CMV status not recorded). Some clones in this sample may be carry-over from other donors' samples. CDR3s include the opening cysteine and the closing phenylalanine or tryptophan. A D gene is named only where the DNA matches it firmly. Only part of the rows carry a size: once, few, many, or a class if the clone is expanded.

J gene,clone size,V gene,CDR3 length,D gene,CDR3 protein,CDR3 DNA
TRBJ2-7,.,TRBV6-1,16,.,CASSEGLGRPSYEQYF,TGTGCCAGCAGTGAAGGTTTAGGGAGGCCTTCCTACGAGCAGTACTTC
TRBJ2-3,many,TRBV7-2,15,.,CASSLGGGRRDTQYF,TGTGCCAGCAGCTTAGGGGGAGGTCGTAGAGATACGCAGTATTTT
TRBJ2-5,few,TRBV20-1,11,.,CSANKGETQYF,TGCAGTGCCAATAAAGGAGAGACCCAGTACTTC
TRBJ2-1,few,TRBV5-1,13,TRBD1,CASSLGTGPEQFF,TGCGCCAGCAGCTTGGGGACAGGGCCTGAGCAGTTCTTC
TRBJ2-3,few,TRBV5-8,14,TRBD1,CASSFGQGVDTQYF,TGTGCCAGCAGCTTTGGACAGGGTGTGGATACGCAGTATTTT
TRBJ2-5,many,TRBV28,14,.,CASTSGQPKETQYF,TGTGCCAGCACCTCAGGACAGCCGAAAGAGACCCAGTACTTC
TRBJ2-1,.,TRBV3-1,15,TRBD2,CASSPGLAGRNEQFF,TGTGCCAGCAGCCCGGGACTAGCGGGGAGGAATGAGCAGTTCTTC
TRBJ2-2,many,TRBV7-2,14,.,CASSSSWGTGELFF,TGTGCCAGCAGCTCTTCGTGGGGAACCGGGGAGCTGTTTTTT
TRBJ2-1,many,TRBV27,18,.,CASSLGSGIKRGSNEQFF,TGTGCCAGCAGTTTAGGCTCGGGCATAAAACGGGGTTCCAATGAGCAGTTCTTC
TRBJ1-1,many,TRBV7-9,13,.,CASSLDMNTEAFF,TGTGCCAGCAGCTTAGACATGAACACTGAAGCTTTCTTT
TRBJ2-3,many,TRBV7-2,14,.,CASSLLGRTDTQYF,TGTGCCAGCAGCTTGCTCGGTCGGACAGATACGCAGTATTTT
TRBJ1-5,few,TRBV15,14,TRBD1,CATSRGQGNQPQHF,TGTGCCACCAGCAGAGGACAGGGTAACCAGCCCCAGCATTTT
TRBJ2-7,.,TRBV5-5,14,TRBD2,CASRFGGGDYEQYF,TGTGCCAGCAGGTTCGGGGGGGGCGACTACGAGCAGTACTTC
TRBJ2-1,.,TRBV28,17,.,CASRVGGFGVSSSEQFF,TGTGCCAGCCGGGTTGGGGGTTTTGGGGTGTCGTCCAGTGAGCAGTTCTTC
TRBJ2-4,.,TRBV29-1,11,.,CSGRYQNIQYF,TGCAGCGGGAGATACCAAAACATTCAGTACTTC
TRBJ2-7,few,TRBV20-1,15,.,CSANLAAKTSYEQYF,TGCAGTGCTAACTTAGCGGCTAAGACTTCCTACGAGCAGTACTTC
TRBJ2-3,few,TRBV10-3,11,.,CAILVFDTQYF,TGTGCCATCTTAGTGTTTGATACGCAGTATTTT
TRBJ2-7,.,TRBV12-3/TRBV12-4,15,TRBD1,CASRSTGTGAGQQYF,TGTGCCAGCAGATCCACCGGGACAGGGGCTGGTCAGCAGTACTTC
TRBJ1-1,many,TRBV7-2,15,TRBD1,CASSRGTGLNTEAFF,TGTGCCAGCAGCCGTGGGACAGGACTGAACACTGAAGCTTTCTTT
TRBJ2-7,.,TRBV6-2/TRBV6-3,15,.,CASSYSLGESYEQYF,TGTGCCAGCAGTTACTCGCTCGGGGAGTCCTACGAGCAGTACTTC
TRBJ2-3,many,TRBV7-2,14,.,CASSPQGEGGTQYF,TGTGCCAGCAGCCCCCAGGGTGAGGGCGGTACGCAGTATTTT
TRBJ2-3,many,TRBV7-2,15,TRBD2,CASSLRGGGADTQYF,TGTGCCAGCAGCTTACGCGGCGGGGGGGCAGATACGCAGTATTTT
TRBJ2-3,many,TRBV28,13,.,CASSPDTTDTQYF,TGTGCCAGCAGCCCCGACACCACAGATACGCAGTATTTT
TRBJ1-2,.,TRBV28,13,.,CASSYREVSGYTF,TGTGCCAGCAGTTACAGGGAGGTCTCTGGCTACACCTTC
TRBJ2-7,.,TRBV5-6,17,TRBD1,CASSLLWGTGGPYEQYF,TGTGCCAGCAGCTTGTTGTGGGGGACAGGGGGCCCCTACGAGCAGTACTTC
TRBJ1-4,few,TRBV24-1,13,.,CATSVRESGKLFF,TGTGCCACCAGTGTTCGGGAGTCTGGGAAACTGTTTTTT
TRBJ1-2,few,TRBV12-3/TRBV12-4,15,.,CASSSVRGYSYGYTF,TGTGCCAGCAGTTCCGTAAGGGGGTACTCTTATGGCTACACCTTC
TRBJ2-5,many,TRBV7-2,14,TRBD2,CASSRRTRGETQYF,TGTGCCAGCAGCCGGCGGACTAGGGGAGAGACCCAGTACTTC
TRBJ2-3,many,TRBV7-2,15,TRBD2,CASSLAGYDTDTQYF,TGTGCCAGCAGTCTAGCGGGGTATGACACAGATACGCAGTATTTT
TRBJ2-3,.,TRBV18,14,.,CASSPRTLPDTQYF,TGTGCCAGCTCACCCCGGACACTTCCAGATACGCAGTATTTT
TRBJ2-4,many,TRBV5-4,14,TRBD2,CASSLRLAGNIQYF,TGTGCCAGCAGCTTGAGACTAGCGGGGAACATTCAGTACTTC
TRBJ1-4,many,TRBV18,15,.,CASSPALGPNEKLFF,TGTGCCAGCTCACCGGCCCTTGGGCCGAATGAAAAACTGTTTTTT
TRBJ1-4,.,TRBV29-1,13,TRBD1,CSVVTGGREKLFF,TGCAGCGTTGTGACAGGGGGTCGGGAAAAACTGTTTTTT
TRBJ1-1,few,TRBV10-2,14,.,CASSDKRGDTEAFF,TGCGCCAGCAGTGACAAGAGGGGGGACACTGAAGCTTTCTTT
TRBJ2-5,many,TRBV12-3/TRBV12-4,12,.,CASSRLQETQYF,TGTGCCAGCAGTAGGCTACAAGAGACCCAGTACTTC
TRBJ1-1,.,TRBV12-3/TRBV12-4,15,.,CASSLALMGPTEAFF,TGTGCCAGCAGTTTAGCGCTGATGGGCCCCACTGAAGCTTTCTTT
TRBJ2-3,many,TRBV7-6,17,.,CASSPNGGLFGTDTQYF,TGTGCCAGCAGCCCAAACGGGGGACTCTTTGGCACAGATACGCAGTATTTT
TRBJ1-1,many,TRBV12-3/TRBV12-4,16,TRBD1,CASSEDRGVFGTEAFF,TGTGCCAGCAGTGAGGACAGGGGAGTATTCGGCACTGAAGCTTTCTTT
TRBJ2-7,few,TRBV20-1,15,.,CSARDRTVASYEQYF,TGCAGTGCTAGAGATAGGACTGTCGCCTCGTACGAGCAGTACTTC
TRBJ2-3,many,TRBV7-9,14,.,CASSPGTVPDTQYF,TGTGCCAGCAGCCCCGGGACGGTTCCGGATACGCAGTATTTT
TRBJ2-3,many,TRBV7-2,15,.,CASSLAAGPLDTQYF,TGTGCCAGCAGCTTAGCGGCGGGGCCCCTTGATACGCAGTATTTT
TRBJ1-6,few,TRBV5-6,14,.,CASTKDSTTSPLHF,TGTGCCAGCACCAAAGACAGCACCACTTCACCCCTCCACTTT
TRBJ2-5,.,TRBV7-2,14,.,CASSTRSGLGDQYF,TGTGCCAGCAGCACTCGTTCGGGTTTGGGTGACCAGTACTTC
TRBJ2-7,.,TRBV5-6,14,TRBD2,CASSFGTRYYEQYF,TGTGCCAGCAGCTTTGGGACTAGATACTACGAGCAGTACTTC
TRBJ2-5,few,TRBV28,13,.,CASSFQGRETQYF,TGTGCCAGCAGTTTTCAGGGGCGGGAGACCCAGTACTTC
TRBJ1-1,.,TRBV30,17,.,CAWSPWTVLYPNTEAFF,TGTGCCTGGAGTCCATGGACAGTTCTTTACCCGAACACTGAAGCTTTCTTT
TRBJ1-2,.,TRBV20-1,11,.,CSATMGPYYTF,TGCAGTGCTACTATGGGACCATACTACACCTTC
TRBJ2-3,.,TRBV29-1,13,.,CSALEMGTDTQYF,TGTTCCGCTCTTGAGATGGGCACAGATACGCAGTATTTT
TRBJ2-7,many,TRBV7-2,14,.,CASSLRHAGYEQYF,TGTGCCAGCAGCCTAAGACACGCGGGCTACGAGCAGTACTTC
TRBJ2-7,.,TRBV6-2/TRBV6-3,14,TRBD1,CASSYKDRGYEQYF,TGTGCCAGCAGTTACAAGGACAGGGGCTACGAGCAGTACTTC
TRBJ2-3,.,TRBV11-2,16,TRBD2,CASSPRASGATDTQYF,TGTGCCAGCAGCCCGAGGGCTAGCGGGGCCACAGATACGCAGTATTTT
TRBJ2-2,.,TRBV2,15,.,CASSQTGRGTGELFF,TGTGCCAGCAGCCAGACAGGTCGAGGCACCGGGGAGCTGTTTTTT
TRBJ2-1,.,TRBV28,15,TRBD1,CASSFPRTGWGEQFF,TGTGCCAGCAGTTTTCCACGGACAGGTTGGGGTGAGCAGTTCTTC
TRBJ1-2,many,TRBV29-1,13,TRBD1,CSVWTGVDYGYTF,TGCAGCGTTTGGACAGGGGTAGACTATGGCTACACCTTC
TRBJ2-7,.,TRBV19,14,.,CASSKGQRGYEQYF,TGTGCCAGTAGTAAGGGTCAGAGGGGCTACGAGCAGTACTTC
TRBJ1-1,.,TRBV5-6,16,.,CASSPWERRMNTEAFF,TGTGCCAGCAGCCCATGGGAGAGGAGAATGAACACTGAAGCTTTCTTT
TRBJ1-4,.,TRBV20-1,15,TRBD1,CSARERTGGFEKLFF,TGCAGTGCTAGAGAAAGGACAGGGGGTTTTGAAAAACTGTTTTTT